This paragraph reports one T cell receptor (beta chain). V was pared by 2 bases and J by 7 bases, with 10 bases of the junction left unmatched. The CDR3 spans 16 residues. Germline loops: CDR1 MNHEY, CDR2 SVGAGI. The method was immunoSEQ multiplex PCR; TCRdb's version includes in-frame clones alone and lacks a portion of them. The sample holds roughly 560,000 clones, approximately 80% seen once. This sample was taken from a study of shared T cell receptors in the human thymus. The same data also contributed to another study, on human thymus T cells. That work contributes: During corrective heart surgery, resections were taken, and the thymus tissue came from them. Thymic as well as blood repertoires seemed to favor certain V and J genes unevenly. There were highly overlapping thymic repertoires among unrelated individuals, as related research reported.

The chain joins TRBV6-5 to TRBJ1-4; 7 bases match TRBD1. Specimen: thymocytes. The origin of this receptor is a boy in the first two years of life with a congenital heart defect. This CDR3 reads CASSYGAYRGSEKLFF. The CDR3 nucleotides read TGTGCCAGCAGTTACGGGGCTTACAGGGGAAGTGAAAAACTGTTTTTT.